In this sample, the clone carrying this TCR beta chain turned up once. CD45RO-negative cells were positively selected for CCR7, leaving out terminally differentiated effector memory CD45RA+ cells. The data stem from a study of shared clonotypes between healthy human individuals. The data were produced by immunoSEQ multiplex PCR, yet TCRdb's version contains in-frame clones alone and is incomplete. The sample lists about 800,000 clones, approximately 96% occurring once. Germline-derived CDR1 and CDR2 are SGHTA and FQGNSA. Trimming shortened V by 5 bases and J by 6 bases, and 23 bases separated the two germline ends. The CDR3 covers 17 residues.

This TCR was recovered from a man between 25 and 39 years old in good health. Sequenced: naive CD8+ T cells sorted from blood. The chain has TRBV7-2 and TRBJ2-1; D possibly corresponds to TRBD2 (6 bases). CDR3 sequence reads: CASSPSAGTFNPNEQFF. CDR3 nucleotides: TGTGCCAGCAGCCCCTCCGCCGGGACTTTTAATCCCAATGAGCAGTTCTTC.